Listed below are T cell receptor beta chains from one sample, sequenced in a study of T cells in Graves' hyperthyroidism and ophthalmopathy. TCRdb recomputed calls from the multiplex PCR reads with MiXCR, one row per CDR3 protein. The sample holds 450,000 to 550,000 distinct CDR3 sequences, approximately 25% seen once. The source material was blood. These receptors originate from a woman in her twenties or thirties with Graves' ophthalmopathy. The CDR3 runs from the conserved cysteine through the conserved F or W. The order of the fields is CDR3 protein, CDR3 DNA, clone size, J gene, D gene, V gene. D genes are given only for firm matches. The listing skips clone size in some rows; elsewhere it reads once, few, many or a size class.

CDR3aa: CASSFGRRNQPQHF
CDR3nt: TGTGCCAGCAGTTTTGGGCGCCGCAATCAGCCCCAGCATTTT
abundance: .
j_gene: TRBJ1-5
d_gene: .
v_gene: TRBV12-3/TRBV12-4

CDR3aa: CASSLPGRGIHSNQPQHF
CDR3nt: TGTGCCAGCAGCTTACCGGGTCGGGGAATCCATAGCAATCAGCCCCAGCATTTT
abundance: .
j_gene: TRBJ1-5
d_gene: .
v_gene: TRBV11-1

CDR3aa: CASSYVGGTEPYGYTF
CDR3nt: TGTGCCAGCAGTTATGTTGGGGGGACAGAACCTTATGGCTACACCTTC
abundance: .
j_gene: TRBJ1-2
d_gene: TRBD1
v_gene: TRBV28

CDR3aa: CASRATRFGIETQYF
CDR3nt: TGTGCCAGTAGGGCTACAAGATTTGGTATTGAGACCCAGTACTTC
abundance: many
j_gene: TRBJ2-5
d_gene: .
v_gene: TRBV19

CDR3aa: CASSSYLGTPEEAFF
CDR3nt: TGTGCCAGCAGTTCGTACCTCGGGACACCCGAAGAAGCTTTCTTT
abundance: many
j_gene: TRBJ1-1
d_gene: .
v_gene: TRBV6-5

CDR3aa: CASSLEGQVYF
CDR3nt: TGTGCCAGCAGTTTAGAAGGCCAGGTGTACTTC
abundance: many
j_gene: TRBJ2-5
d_gene: .
v_gene: TRBV12-3/TRBV12-4

CDR3aa: CASSNRRDRGQETQYF
CDR3nt: TGTGCCAGTAGTAACCGCCGGGACAGGGGTCAAGAGACCCAGTACTTC
abundance: .
j_gene: TRBJ2-5
d_gene: TRBD1
v_gene: TRBV19

CDR3aa: CASKNPGESYGYTF
CDR3nt: TGTGCCAGCAAGAACCCAGGAGAATCCTATGGCTACACCTTC
abundance: many
j_gene: TRBJ1-2
d_gene: .
v_gene: TRBV28

CDR3aa: CASSLVGAPRF
CDR3nt: TGTGCCAGCAGTTTAGTAGGGGCTCCAAGATTC
abundance: .
j_gene: TRBJ2-7
d_gene: .
v_gene: TRBV12-3/TRBV12-4

CDR3aa: CASSVPRNTGELFF
CDR3nt: TGTGCCAGCAGTGTCCCCAGGAACACCGGGGAGCTGTTTTTT
abundance: many
j_gene: TRBJ2-2
d_gene: .
v_gene: TRBV6-1

CDR3aa: CASTWTEPGGTEAFF
CDR3nt: TGTGCCAGCACCTGGACCGAGCCGGGCGGCACTGAAGCTTTCTTT
abundance: many
j_gene: TRBJ1-1
d_gene: .
v_gene: TRBV6-2/TRBV6-3

CDR3aa: CSVVLQGRSYEQYF
CDR3nt: TGCAGCGTTGTATTGCAGGGTAGGTCCTACGAGCAGTACTTC
abundance: .
j_gene: TRBJ2-7
d_gene: .
v_gene: TRBV29-1

CDR3aa: CASSQTGASGYETQYF
CDR3nt: TGTGCCAGCAGCCAAACGGGGGCTAGCGGTTACGAGACCCAGTACTTC
abundance: .
j_gene: TRBJ2-5
d_gene: .
v_gene: TRBV7-3

CDR3aa: CASRGGGREINQPQHF
CDR3nt: TGTGCCTCACGGGGGGGAGGCAGGGAGATCAATCAGCCCCAGCATTTT
abundance: many
j_gene: TRBJ1-5
d_gene: .
v_gene: TRBV12-3/TRBV12-4

CDR3aa: CASSFSGSTYEQYF
CDR3nt: TGTGCCAGCAGTTTCAGCGGGAGCACCTACGAGCAGTACTTC
abundance: .
j_gene: TRBJ2-7
d_gene: TRBD2
v_gene: TRBV28

CDR3aa: CASSQDPGSGETQYF
CDR3nt: TGCGCCAGCAGCCAAGATCCAGGTAGCGGAGAGACCCAGTACTTC
abundance: .
j_gene: TRBJ2-5
d_gene: .
v_gene: TRBV4-1

CDR3aa: CASSPLGGTGPYEQYF
CDR3nt: TGCGCCAGCAGCCCCCTGGGCGGGACGGGACCCTACGAGCAGTACTTC
abundance: few
j_gene: TRBJ2-7
d_gene: .
v_gene: TRBV10-1

CDR3aa: CASSAPGGSNQPQHF
CDR3nt: TGTGCCAGCAGTGCCCCCGGGGGGAGCAATCAGCCCCAGCATTTT
abundance: many
j_gene: TRBJ1-5
d_gene: .
v_gene: TRBV2

CDR3aa: CSARDRPGANPYEQYF
CDR3nt: TGCAGTGCTAGAGATCGGCCAGGGGCGAATCCCTACGAGCAGTACTTC
abundance: .
j_gene: TRBJ2-7
d_gene: .
v_gene: TRBV20-1

CDR3aa: CSARRPRTGNTEAFF
CDR3nt: TGCAGTGCTAGACGTCCTCGGACAGGAAACACTGAAGCTTTCTTT
abundance: many
j_gene: TRBJ1-1
d_gene: TRBD1
v_gene: TRBV20-1

CDR3aa: CASSEWRGANPGGTDTQYF
CDR3nt: TGTGCCAGCAGTGAATGGCGGGGGGCGAATCCTGGGGGCACAGATACGCAGTATTTT
abundance: many
j_gene: TRBJ2-3
d_gene: TRBD2
v_gene: TRBV25-1

CDR3aa: CASSLRGQAYEQYF
CDR3nt: TGCGCCAGCAGCTTGCGGGGGCAGGCCTACGAGCAGTACTTC
abundance: few
j_gene: TRBJ2-7
d_gene: .
v_gene: TRBV5-1

CDR3aa: CATSVGTFF
CDR3nt: TGTGCCACCAGTGTTGGGACTTTCTTT
abundance: many
j_gene: TRBJ1-1
d_gene: .
v_gene: TRBV24-1

CDR3aa: CASSMVSGVTDTQYF
CDR3nt: TGTGCCAGTAGTATGGTTAGCGGGGTTACAGATACGCAGTATTTT
abundance: many
j_gene: TRBJ2-3
d_gene: TRBD2
v_gene: TRBV19

CDR3aa: CSGQDRGLGYEQYF
CDR3nt: TGCAGTGGGCAGGACAGGGGGTTAGGCTACGAGCAGTACTTC
abundance: many
j_gene: TRBJ2-7
d_gene: TRBD1
v_gene: TRBV20-1

CDR3aa: CASSSRISGAVYEQYF
CDR3nt: TGTGCCAGCAGCTCCCGAATTAGCGGGGCTGTCTACGAGCAGTACTTC
abundance: few
j_gene: TRBJ2-7
d_gene: TRBD2
v_gene: TRBV11-1

CDR3aa: CASTISPRSGELFF
CDR3nt: TGTGCCAGTACCATCAGCCCACGGTCCGGGGAGCTGTTTTTT
abundance: .
j_gene: TRBJ2-2
d_gene: .
v_gene: TRBV19

CDR3aa: CASSPRTGGNTIYF
CDR3nt: TGTGCCAGCAGTCCCCGGACAGGGGGAAACACCATATATTTT
abundance: many
j_gene: TRBJ1-3
d_gene: TRBD1
v_gene: TRBV12-3/TRBV12-4

CDR3aa: CASSLEGFENIQYF
CDR3nt: TGCGCCAGCAGCTTGGAAGGGTTTGAAAACATTCAGTACTTC
abundance: many
j_gene: TRBJ2-4
d_gene: .
v_gene: TRBV5-1

CDR3aa: CSVTRTGGVEQYF
CDR3nt: TGCAGCGTGACACGGACAGGGGGAGTGGAGCAGTACTTC
abundance: once
j_gene: TRBJ2-7
d_gene: TRBD1
v_gene: TRBV29-1

CDR3aa: CASSQTSLGELFF
CDR3nt: TGTGCCAGCAGCCAGACTAGTCTCGGGGAGCTGTTTTTT
abundance: many
j_gene: TRBJ2-2
d_gene: .
v_gene: TRBV4-2

CDR3aa: CTSIEPGGDKQYF
CDR3nt: TGTACCAGCATCGAGCCGGGGGGGGATAAGCAGTACTTC
abundance: few
j_gene: TRBJ2-7
d_gene: TRBD2
v_gene: TRBV12-3/TRBV12-4

CDR3aa: CASRPGRLNYGYTF
CDR3nt: TGTGCCAGCAGACCTGGGCGTCTCAACTATGGCTACACCTTC
abundance: many
j_gene: TRBJ1-2
d_gene: .
v_gene: TRBV6-1

CDR3aa: CASSGTTAYEQYF
CDR3nt: TGTGCCAGCAGTGGGACAACGGCCTACGAGCAGTACTTC
abundance: .
j_gene: TRBJ2-7
d_gene: .
v_gene: TRBV2

CDR3aa: CASKEEGNTEAFF
CDR3nt: TGTGCCAGCAAGGAGGAGGGAAACACTGAAGCTTTCTTT
abundance: many
j_gene: TRBJ1-1
d_gene: .
v_gene: TRBV27

CDR3aa: CSARDAGGSEQYF
CDR3nt: TGCAGTGCTAGAGATGCGGGGGGGAGCGAGCAGTACTTC
abundance: many
j_gene: TRBJ2-7
d_gene: TRBD2
v_gene: TRBV20-1

CDR3aa: CASSWGTVSSYEQYF
CDR3nt: TGTGCCAGCAGTTGGGGGACGGTGAGCTCCTACGAGCAGTACTTC
abundance: .
j_gene: TRBJ2-7
d_gene: .
v_gene: TRBV6-5

CDR3aa: CASSLTRNTEAFF
CDR3nt: TGTGCCAGCAGCCTTACACGGAACACTGAAGCTTTCTTT
abundance: many
j_gene: TRBJ1-1
d_gene: .
v_gene: TRBV6-4

CDR3aa: CASSFGSSGNEQFF
CDR3nt: TGCGCCAGCAGCTTTGGTAGCTCCGGCAATGAGCAGTTCTTC
abundance: many
j_gene: TRBJ2-1
d_gene: .
v_gene: TRBV5-1

CDR3aa: CASSSPGGDKYF
CDR3nt: TGTGCCAGCAGCTCCCCGGGGGGGGATAAGTACTTC
abundance: .
j_gene: TRBJ2-4
d_gene: TRBD2
v_gene: TRBV11-2

CDR3aa: CASSLEPGLYGYTF
CDR3nt: TGTGCCAGCAGCTTAGAGCCGGGCCTCTATGGCTACACCTTC
abundance: many
j_gene: TRBJ1-2
d_gene: .
v_gene: TRBV7-2

CDR3aa: CASSFWGFYGYTF
CDR3nt: TGTGCCAGCAGCTTCTGGGGCTTCTATGGCTACACCTTC
abundance: many
j_gene: TRBJ1-2
d_gene: .
v_gene: TRBV7-9

CDR3aa: CASSQDPNRGPGNTEAFF
CDR3nt: TGCGCCAGCAGCCAAGACCCCAACAGGGGCCCGGGGAACACTGAAGCTTTCTTT
abundance: few
j_gene: TRBJ1-1
d_gene: TRBD1
v_gene: TRBV4-1

CDR3aa: CASSLFGEPGYEQYF
CDR3nt: TGTGCCAGCAGTTTATTCGGGGAACCAGGCTACGAGCAGTACTTC
abundance: once
j_gene: TRBJ2-7
d_gene: .
v_gene: TRBV28